The 15 T cell receptor beta chains below were found in one sample sequenced in a study of radiotherapy plus CTLA-4 blockade in lung cancer. Here immunoSEQ multiplex PCR was the method, and the copy in TCRdb shows in-frame clones only, minus some. The sample lists tens of thousands of clones; roughly four fifths were seen once. This specimen was peripheral blood, taken from a patient treated with radiotherapy plus ipilimumab. These receptors all stem from a human donor with non-small cell lung cancer that progressed on radiotherapy plus ipilimumab.

The chain couples TRBV30 to TRBJ2-7; 8 nucleotides align to TRBD2. V lost 0 bases to trimming and J lost 6 bases; unmatched junction nucleotides: 7. Germline CDR1 and CDR2: GTSNPN and SVGIG (reference sequence). The CDR3 loop spans 14 amino acids. The CDR3 reads CAWSVRGGFSEQYF. CDR3 in DNA: TGTGCCTGGAGTGTACGCGGGGGGTTTTCCGAGCAGTACTTC.

Only a few counts were recorded for this clone. The chain couples TRBV11-3 to TRBJ2-2; D is perhaps TRBD1 (6 bases). The CDR3 has 14 amino acids. CDR1 and CDR2 from the germline V gene are SGHNT and YENEEA. V was clipped by 6 bases and J by 6 bases, with 14 bases between them. The CDR3 sequence: CASRINRAAGELFF. CDR3 bases: TGTGCCAGCAGGATAAACAGGGCGGCCGGGGAGCTGTTTTTT.

V is TRBV30 and J is TRBJ1-1; D perhaps matches TRBD1 (5 bases). The V and J ends lost 2 bases and 0 bases respectively, with 10 bases between them. The CDR3 extends over 14 amino acids. In germline, CDR1 is GTSNPN, CDR2 SVGIG (reference sequence). Here the CDR3 reads CAWSYGGMNTEAFF. In DNA form, the CDR3 reads TGTGCCTGGAGTTATGGGGGGATGAACACTGAAGCTTTCTTT. The whole variable domain, remainder taken from reference TRBV30 and TRBJ1-1, is SQTIHQWPATLVQPVGSPLSLECTVEGTSNPNLYWYRQAAGRGLQLLFYSVGIGQISSEVPQNLSASRPQDRQFILSSKKLLLSDSGFYLCAWSYGGMNTEAFFGQGTRLTVV.

The CDR3 DNA follows: TGTGCCAGCAGTGCCAATGGGGCTAATTCACCCCTCCACTTT. Encoded protein: CASSANGANSPLHF. J is TRBJ1-6 and V is TRBV14; tentatively, D is TRBD1 (5 bases). Germline assignment: CDR1 SGHDN and CDR2 FVKESK. CDR3 size: 14 residues. Between the trimmed V and J ends, which lost 6 bases and 6 bases, there was a span of 12 bases.

The CDR3 reads CASSAVENTGELFF. CDR3 sequence (DNA): TGTGCCAGCAGCGCTGTCGAGAACACCGGGGAGCTGTTTTTT. This chain joins TRBV6-7 and TRBJ2-2; no reliable D call. TRBV6-7 is classed as an ORF, of uncertain function. There are 14 residues in the CDR3. The V end was cut by 6 bases, the J end by 1 base, with 9 bases between.

The chain joins TRBV6-5 to TRBJ1-6; 7 positions agree with TRBD1. With V trimmed by 6 bases and J by 5 bases, 4 bases remained unmatched. From germline, CDR1 is MNHEY and CDR2 SVGAGI. The CDR3 consists of 14 residues. The CDR3 nucleotides read TGTGCCAGCAGCCAAACAGGGGATAATTCACCCCTCCACTTT. As protein: CASSQTGDNSPLHF.

J is TRBJ2-1 and V is TRBV7-2; no firm D call. Trimming took off 10 bases at V and 6 bases at J, with 10 bases between the two ends. The germline V gene encodes CDR1 SGHTA and CDR2 FQGNSA. CDR3 size: 11 residues. In nucleotides, the CDR3 is TGTGCCATACAACTCCTCAATGAGCAGTTCTTC. Protein: CAIQLLNEQFF.

The rearrangement links TRBV13 to TRBJ2-1; 11 nucleotides align to TRBD2. The J segment lost 7 bases and the V segment lost 0 bases, leaving 5 bases of the junction unmatched. The CDR3 covers 16 residues. From germline, CDR1 is PRHDT and CDR2 FYEKMQ (reference sequence). This chain's CDR3 is CASSLGLAGGRNEQFF. In nucleotides, the CDR3 is TGTGCCAGCAGCTTAGGGTTAGCGGGGGGGCGAAATGAGCAGTTCTTC.

The rearrangement uses TRBV27 and TRBJ1-4; D is uncertain. CDR3 length: 14 amino acids. Germline CDR1 and CDR2: MNHEY and SMNVEV (reference sequence). Trimming left V 0 bases short and J 5 bases short, with 7 bases between. The CDR3 coding sequence is TGTGCCAGCAGTTTATCGCCCGAAAATGAAAAACTGTTTTTT. Protein: CASSLSPENEKLFF.

The rearrangement links TRBV6-1 to TRBJ2-7; 15 bases line up with TRBD2. The CDR3 length is 18 residues. V shed 4 bases, J shed 6 bases, and the junction held 13 bases outside the gene matches. CDR1 is MNHNS, CDR2 SASEGT, per germline. The CDR3 nucleotides are TGTGCCAGCAGTGGGAGGACTAGCGGGAGGGCTTGGGGTGGCGAGCAGTACTTC. Translating gives CASSGRTSGRAWGGEQYF.

This clone was seen a single time. This chain joins TRBV5-5 and TRBJ2-7; TRBD1 matches 10 bases. The germline gives CDR1 SGHKS, CDR2 YYEKEE (reference sequence). This CDR3 has 15 residues. Germline trimming cut 0 bases from V and 4 bases from J; bases unmatched to any gene: 4. The CDR3 sequence is CASSLAGTGEYEQYF. The CDR3 DNA reads TGTGCCAGCAGCTTGGCCGGGACAGGGGAGTACGAGCAGTACTTC.

The rearrangement joins TRBV19 to TRBJ2-5; 7 positions agree with TRBD1. CDR1 is LNHDA and CDR2 is SQIVND in the germline V gene (reference sequence). CDR3 length: 13 amino acids. The V gene end was trimmed by 7 bases and the J gene end by 2 bases; junction bases not matched to a gene: 4. DNA of the CDR3: TGTGCCAGTATTGGCAGGGGGCAAGAGACCCAGTACTTC. It codes for CASIGRGQETQYF.

The V gene is TRBV7-2, the J gene TRBJ2-7; 10 bases are shared with TRBD2. The J segment lost 2 bases and the V segment lost 5 bases, leaving 12 bases of the junction unmatched. This CDR3 has 17 residues. The germline V gene has CDR1 SGHTA and CDR2 FQGNSA. The CDR3 sequence is CASSQGASSGRAYEQYF. The CDR3, as DNA: TGTGCCAGCAGCCAGGGGGCCTCGAGCGGGAGGGCCTACGAGCAGTACTTC.

This sequence joins TRBV5-1 and TRBJ1-4; D is ambiguous. The V end was cut by 0 bases, the J end by 8 bases, with 17 bases between. This CDR3 is built from 16 residues. In germline, CDR1 is SGHRS, CDR2 YFSETQ. Here the CDR3 DNA reads TGCGCCAGCAGCTTGGCCCCGACGGGTTTACAGGAAAAACTGTTTTTT. Residues: CASSLAPTGLQEKLFF.

The gene calls are TRBV7-9 and TRBJ1-3, with a tentative D call TRBD1 (6 bases). Germline V gene sequence: CDR1 SEHNR, CDR2 FQNEAQ (reference sequence). With 4 bases removed from V and 2 bases from J, the gap between germline ends came to 12 bases. The CDR3 is 15 amino acids. The CDR3: CASSSFGGPGNTIYF. The DNA of the CDR3 is TGTGCCAGCAGCTCTTTTGGGGGGCCTGGAAACACCATATATTTT.